This T cell receptor (beta chain) is from a study of blood T cell repertoires in COVID-19. Study details: Sources were T cells, B-cell-depleted T cells, or PBMCs; the material itself was cDNA or gDNA.

The CDR3 is 15 residues long. Germline loops: CDR1 LNHDA, CDR2 SQIVND (reference sequence). Losses at the gene ends were 6 bases for V and 3 bases for J; bases not matched to a gene: 7. Original data processing: Estimated nucleated cell counts came from reference gene primer amplification. Sequenced by immunoSEQ multiplex PCR; TCRdb stores in-frame clones only, minus some. The V and J calls and the clone size are those of that table, but D and trimming were determined from the DNA. The sample yields 140,000 or so clones, about 85% seen once. This clone was recorded once. The chain links TRBV19 to TRBJ1-2; 10 bases align to TRBD1. Sample: peripheral blood. The origin of this receptor is a human donor with COVID-19, enrolled during active disease. The donor label of this sample is uncertain. Written as DNA, the CDR3 is TGTGCCAGTAGCCTGGGACAGGGGATATACTATGGCTACACCTTC. Its translation: CASSLGQGIYYGYTF.